This entry features one T cell receptor (beta chain) sequence. The antigen remains undetermined. The data are from a study of cytomegalovirus exposure and HLA in healthy donors. Study at large: The 550 to 800 first-cohort repertoires and the 110 or so validation repertoires shared the same platform, a later analysis reported.

Donors were drawn from the 120-subject validation cohort, separate from the 666-subject first cohort. Whole-study findings and limits: Per published reports, the classifier diagnosed cytomegalovirus status with high specificity and sensitivity. The study labeled 170 or so TCR beta chains cytomegalovirus-associated.

With 5 bases removed from V and 6 bases from J, the gap between germline ends came to 20 bases. CDR1 and CDR2 (germline): MGHRA, YSYEKL. This CDR3 comprises 15 residues. The method was immunoSEQ multiplex PCR; TCRdb's version includes in-frame clones alone and lacks a portion of them. The table includes a few hundred thousand clones, about 90% detected once. This receptor was obtained from a man younger than 35 in good health and CMV-seropositive. What was sequenced was PBMCs. This chain links TRBV4-1 with TRBJ2-7; D remains unclear. The CDR3 DNA sequence: TGCGCCAGCAGCTTTCGCTGGATCGTACCTGTCGAGCAGTACTTC. As protein: CASSFRWIVPVEQYF.